A single sample is the source of the 29 T cell receptor beta chains below, sequenced in a study of B cell selection in AIRE deficiency. Only in-frame clones appear in the TCRdb table, and some are missing; sequencing was by immunoSEQ multiplex PCR. The table lists roughly 24,000 clones, approximately 96% of them singletons. CD4+CD127+ cells were sorted as the conventional CD4 T cells. The sequencing sample was made of CD4+CD127+ conventional T cells sorted from PBMCs. These receptor sequences come from a human donor in good health.

For the CDR3, the DNA is TGTGCCAGCAGCTCCGCGGCGGGCAAAACTGAAGCTTTCTTT. It is translated as CASSSAAGKTEAFF. V usage is TRBV11-2 and J usage is TRBJ1-1; D not certain. The V end was cut by 4 bases, the J end by 5 bases, with 14 bases between. Germline lookup yields CDR1 SGHAT and CDR2 FQNNGV. CDR3 length: 14 amino acids.

This rearrangement joins TRBV28 to TRBJ1-3; 8 bases align to TRBD1. Germline loops: CDR1 MDHEN, CDR2 SYDVKM. The CDR3 spans 15 residues. Unmatched junction bases numbered 8, after V lost 6 bases and J lost 4 bases. CDR3 sequence: CASSSQGAGGNTIYF. As DNA, the CDR3 is TGTGCCAGCAGCTCCCAGGGGGCAGGGGGAAACACCATATATTTT.

In the case of this clone: One end of the junction does not line up with germline, which may come from a read error. Other DNA variants within this sample encode the same CDR3. This rearrangement joins TRBV30 to TRBJ1-1; possible D gene TRBD1, 5 bases. Germline V CDR1 and CDR2: GTSNPN, SVGIG (reference sequence). The CDR3 is made up of 12 amino acids. This CDR3 is CAWDFWGTEAFF. The CDR3 DNA is TGTGCCTGGGACTTCTGGGGCACTGAAGCTTTCTTC. Based on the CDR3 plus reference TRBV30 and TRBJ1-1, the full variable domain is SQTIHQWPATLVQPVGSPLSLECTVEGTSNPNLYWYRQAAGRGLQLLFYSVGIGQISSEVPQNLSASRPQDRQFILSSKKLLLSDSGFYLCAWDFWGTEAFFGQGTRLTVV.

In this sample, this clone turned up a few times. This CDR3 is CASSSRIGGGNTEAFF. The DNA for the CDR3 is TGTGCCAGCAGTTCTCGGATTGGGGGGGGGAACACTGAAGCTTTCTTT. V is TRBV6-5 and J is TRBJ1-1, with D perhaps TRBD1 (5 bases). The CDR3 is 16 amino acids. V lost 4 bases to trimming and J lost 1 base, with 16 bases between them. Germline V lookup: CDR1 MNHEY, CDR2 SVGAGI.

The chain combines TRBV7-3 with TRBJ2-7; D is perhaps TRBD2 (6 bases). The CDR3 is made up of 14 amino acids. V dropped 1 base and J dropped 2 bases, with 9 bases sitting between them. Germline V gives CDR1 SGHTA, CDR2 FQGTGA. This CDR3 is CASSLKASAYEQYF. DNA for the CDR3: TGTGCCAGCAGCTTAAAAGCTAGCGCCTACGAGCAGTACTTC.

This clone has only a few counts. The chain joins TRBV15 to TRBJ1-5, with a possible D match to TRBD1 (6 bases). CDR1 LNHNV and CDR2 YYDKDF come from the germline V gene (reference sequence). The CDR3 is 15 residues long. Deletions cut 0 bases from V and 7 bases from J, with 13 bases between. CDR3 DNA: TGTGCCACCAGCAGAGATAGGGGGGCCGGACAGCCCCAGCATTTT. Translation: CATSRDRGAGQPQHF.

The chain has TRBV7-2 and TRBJ1-5, with D unresolved. The CDR3 has 15 residues. Trimming pared 1 base from V and 4 bases from J, leaving 11 bases between. CDR1 is SGHTA, CDR2 FQGNSA, per germline. CDR3 loop: CASSLGVGLNQPQHF. CDR3 DNA: TGTGCCAGCAGCTTAGGAGTAGGCCTTAATCAGCCCCAGCATTTT.

J is TRBJ2-5 and V is TRBV7-8, with D possibly being TRBD1 or TRBD2 (6 bases each). Germline CDR1 is SGHVS and CDR2 is FQNEAQ. V was trimmed by 4 bases and J by 5 bases, leaving 11 bases between them. CDR3 length: 13 residues. As DNA, the CDR3 is TGTGCCAGCAGCTGGGGGGCGCGGGAGACCCAGTACTTC. As protein: CASSWGARETQYF.

The chain carries TRBV2 and TRBJ2-2; 7 bases align to TRBD1. Germline V gene lookup returns CDR1 SNHLY and CDR2 FYNNEI. This CDR3 spans 15 amino acids. V shed 7 bases, J shed 1 base, and the junction held 6 bases outside the gene matches. Written as DNA, the CDR3 is TGTGCCAGCAACCCGGACAGGATGAACACCGGGGAGCTGTTTTTT. Encoded protein: CASNPDRMNTGELFF.

The chain joins TRBV5-6 to TRBJ2-7, with no clear D. V gave up 7 bases and J gave up 6 bases, with 8 bases separating them. CDR3 length: 10 amino acids. Germline lookup yields CDR1 SGHDT and CDR2 YYEEEE. The DNA of the CDR3 is TGTGCCAGCCTCCCGCGCGAGCAGTACTTC. Its protein is CASLPREQYF.

This chain connects TRBV19 to TRBJ2-2; 7 bases match TRBD1. Losses at the gene ends were 6 bases for V and 1 base for J; bases not matched to a gene: 2. CDR1 and CDR2 from the germline V gene are LNHDA and SQIVND (reference sequence). The CDR3 has 14 amino acids. In DNA, the CDR3 is TGTGCCAGTAGAGGGACAGAGAACACCGGGGAGCTGTTTTTT. Amino acid sequence: CASRGTENTGELFF.

CDR3 residues: CASSQGGGPSTDTQYF. The CDR3 DNA sequence: TGCGCCAGCAGCCAGGGTGGAGGCCCTAGCACAGATACGCAGTATTTT. The rearrangement links TRBV4-3 to TRBJ2-3; weak D call: TRBD2 (5 bases). There are 16 residues in the CDR3. Germline CDR1 and CDR2: LGHNA and YSLEER. V was pared by 3 bases and J by 0 bases, with 13 bases between.

The chain links TRBV6-1 to TRBJ2-3, with D possibly TRBD2 on 7 matching bases. V was shortened by 2 bases and J by 1 base, with 22 bases between the two germline ends. The CDR3 spans 19 residues. Germline V lookup: CDR1 MNHNS, CDR2 SASEGT. CDR3 in amino acids: CASSETVGGGGPGTDTQYF. The CDR3 DNA is TGTGCCAGCAGTGAAACCGTCGGTGGCGGGGGCCCTGGCACAGATACGCAGTATTTT.

Remarks on this clone: In the same sample, other DNA sequences code for this CDR3. The chain has TRBV27 and TRBJ2-7, with 9 bases that match TRBD1. The germline CDR1 and CDR2 sequences are MNHEY and SMNVEV (reference sequence). The J segment lost 4 bases and the V segment lost 6 bases, leaving 13 bases of the junction unmatched. CDR3 size: 16 residues. The CDR3 protein is CASSHRDGQGWYEQYF. CDR3 nucleotide sequence: TGTGCCAGCAGCCACCGGGACGGACAGGGGTGGTACGAGCAGTACTTC.

The rearrangement links TRBV6-1 to TRBJ1-1; the match to TRBD1 covers 7 bases. Trimming took 8 bases from V and 0 from J; bases not matched to a gene: 3. This CDR3 has 13 amino acids. Germline CDR1 reads MNHNS; CDR2 reads SASEGT. The CDR3 DNA is TGTGCCAGCTACAGGGGTATGAACACTGAAGCTTTCTTT. This gives the protein CASYRGMNTEAFF.

The gene calls are TRBV14 and TRBJ2-2, with D unresolved. V gave up 0 bases and J gave up 7 bases, with 12 bases separating them. The germline gives CDR1 SGHDN, CDR2 FVKESK. CDR3 length equals 15 residues. The CDR3 reads CASSQDVRIHGELFF. The CDR3, as DNA: TGTGCCAGCAGCCAAGATGTCCGAATTCACGGGGAGCTGTTTTTT.

This chain joins TRBV5-1 and TRBJ1-3; D gene ambiguous. Germline loops: CDR1 SGHRS, CDR2 YFSETQ. The V end lost 7 bases, the J end lost 0 bases, and 14 bases lay between the germline ends. CDR3 length: 15 residues. The CDR3 reads CASRLNLRSGNTIYF. In nucleotides, the CDR3 is TGCGCCAGCCGCCTGAATCTTCGCTCTGGAAACACCATATATTTT.

This sequence joins TRBV21-1 and TRBJ1-2; TRBD1, the table's D call, lacks a check against the DNA. TRBV21-1 is classified as a pseudogene. CDR3 length equals 11 residues. The CDR3 DNA reads as TGTGCCAGCAGCGACAGAAGGGGTTACACCTTC. Amino acid sequence: CASSDRRGYTF.

The V gene is TRBV9, the J gene TRBJ1-3; no clear D gene. The CDR3 is 14 amino acids. V lost 0 bases to trimming and J lost 0 bases, with 4 bases between them. Per germline, CDR1 SGDLS and CDR2 YYNGEE. CDR3 nucleotides: TGTGCCAGCAGCGTAGGAAGCTCTGGAAACACCATATATTTT. Translation: CASSVGSSGNTIYF.

The chain carries TRBV18 and TRBJ2-6, with 10 bases identical to TRBD2. This CDR3 comprises 18 residues. J was trimmed by 1 base and V by 0 bases; bases with no gene match: 3. From germline, CDR1 is KGHSH and CDR2 LQKENI. CDR3 in amino acids: CASSPPGLAVSGANVLTF. The CDR3 region has the DNA TGTGCCAGCTCACCACCCGGACTAGCGGTTTCTGGGGCCAACGTCCTGACTTTC.

The gene calls are TRBV7-2 and TRBJ2-7; 14 nucleotides agree with TRBD2. The CDR3 consists of 16 residues. After removal of 5 bases from V and 2 bases from J, the junction contained 5 bases not matched to a gene. The germline V gene encodes CDR1 SGHTA and CDR2 FQGNSA. The CDR3 loop reads CASSRTSGGSTYEQYF. CDR3 in DNA: TGTGCCAGCAGCCGGACTAGCGGGGGGTCGACCTACGAGCAGTACTTC.

The rearrangement joins TRBV20-1 to TRBJ2-7, with a possible D match to TRBD1 (5 bases). Deletions cut 5 bases from V and 5 bases from J, with 10 bases between. From germline, CDR1 is DFQATT and CDR2 SNEGSKA (reference sequence). The CDR3 loop spans 11 amino acids. CDR3 amino acids: CSAARADEQYF. The CDR3 nucleotides read TGCAGTGCTGCCAGGGCGGACGAGCAGTACTTC.

The chain employs TRBV5-1 and TRBJ1-2, with TRBD1 matching 11 bases. Per the germline V gene, CDR1 is SGHRS and CDR2 is YFSETQ. The J segment lost 7 bases and the V segment lost 4 bases, leaving 6 bases of the junction unmatched. CDR3 size: 14 residues. The CDR3 DNA sequence: TGCGCCAGCAGCCTGGGACAGGGGGGCACTGGCTACACCTTC. Amino acids: CASSLGQGGTGYTF.

This chain joins TRBV19 and TRBJ2-7, with unresolved D. The CDR3 covers 15 residues. In germline, CDR1 is LNHDA, CDR2 SQIVND (reference sequence). V was cut by 5 bases and J by 0 bases, with 14 bases left in between. The CDR3: CASSPLGSSSYEQYF. In DNA form, the CDR3 reads TGTGCCAGTAGTCCCCTGGGGTCGAGCTCCTACGAGCAGTACTTC.

V usage is TRBV11-2 and J usage is TRBJ2-5; 12 nucleotides line up with TRBD1. Germline loops: CDR1 SGHAT, CDR2 FQNNGV. With 1 base clipped from V and 5 bases from J, the junction kept 5 bases outside the gene matches. CDR3 size: 16 residues. The CDR3 nucleotides read TGTGCCAGCAGCTTAGTCACCGGGACAGGGGGCGAGACCCAGTACTTC. Translating it yields CASSLVTGTGGETQYF.

V gene TRBV6-5 combines with J gene TRBJ1-6, with unresolved D. Germline assignment: CDR1 MNHEY and CDR2 SVGAGI. The V and J ends lost 5 bases and 10 bases respectively, with 6 bases between them. CDR3 size: 11 residues. The CDR3 nucleotides are TGTGCCAGCAGTGAGGCATCACCCCTCCACTTT. Protein: CASSEASPLHF.

The CDR3 sequence is CASSAIPGQGSNQPQHF. CDR3 in DNA: TGCGCCAGCAGCGCTATACCGGGACAGGGGTCTAATCAGCCCCAGCATTTT. This chain joins TRBV5-1 and TRBJ1-5, with 10 positions matching TRBD1. The CDR3 is made up of 17 amino acids. J lost 4 bases, V lost 4 bases, and 11 bases had no gene match. Germline V CDR1 and CDR2: SGHRS, YFSETQ.

The chain has TRBV5-1 and TRBJ1-5; 7 bases are shared with TRBD1. The germline gives CDR1 SGHRS, CDR2 YFSETQ. The CDR3 runs to 14 residues. Trimming removed 0 bases from V and 7 bases from J; junction bases left unmatched: 4. The CDR3 DNA is TGCGCCAGCAGCTTGGGAGGGGGCGCGCAGCCCCAGCATTTT. Translating it yields CASSLGGGAQPQHF.

The rearrangement uses TRBV2 and TRBJ1-5, with D uncertain. The V and J ends lost 3 bases and 0 bases respectively, with 6 bases between them. Germline lookup yields CDR1 SNHLY and CDR2 FYNNEI. This CDR3 spans 14 amino acids. Here the CDR3 reads CASSDFRSNQPQHF. In DNA form, the CDR3 reads TGTGCCAGCAGTGATTTCCGTAGCAATCAGCCCCAGCATTTT.